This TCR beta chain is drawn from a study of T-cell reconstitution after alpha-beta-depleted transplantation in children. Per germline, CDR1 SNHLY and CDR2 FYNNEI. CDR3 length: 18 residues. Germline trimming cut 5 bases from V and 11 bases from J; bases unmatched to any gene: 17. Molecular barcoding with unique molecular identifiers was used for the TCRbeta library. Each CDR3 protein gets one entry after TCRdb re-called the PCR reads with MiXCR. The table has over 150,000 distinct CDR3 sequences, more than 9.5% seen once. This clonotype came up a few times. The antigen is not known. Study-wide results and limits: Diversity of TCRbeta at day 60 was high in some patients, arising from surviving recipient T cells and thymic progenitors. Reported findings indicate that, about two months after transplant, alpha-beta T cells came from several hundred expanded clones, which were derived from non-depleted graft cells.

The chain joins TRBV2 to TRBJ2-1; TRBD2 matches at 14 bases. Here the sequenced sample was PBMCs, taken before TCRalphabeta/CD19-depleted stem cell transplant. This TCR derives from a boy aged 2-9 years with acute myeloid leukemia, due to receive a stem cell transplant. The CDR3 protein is CASSYGLAGGPLGGKQFF. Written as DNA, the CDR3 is TGTGCCAGCAGTTACGGACTAGCGGGAGGCCCATTGGGTGGTAAGCAGTTCTTC.